These 4 T cell receptor beta chains originate from one sample sequenced in a study of shared clonotypes between healthy human individuals. Repertoires were generated with immunoSEQ multiplex PCR, while TCRdb's copy carries only in-frame clones and drops some. Here the sample spans about 490,000 clones, over 65% being singletons. Sequencing was done on a sample of PBMCs. All receptors derive from a woman in her 40s in good health. Some clones in this sample may be carry-over from other donors' samples.

In DNA form, the CDR3 reads TGTGCCTGGAGTGTAGGCCAGGGGAAAAATTCACCCCTCCACTTT. Translated, it gives CAWSVGQGKNSPLHF. The J gene is TRBJ1-6, the V gene TRBV30; D possibly corresponds to TRBD1 (6 bases). CDR3 length: 15 amino acids. V shed 0 bases and J shed 7 bases, with 13 bases lying between them. Germline V gene sequence: CDR1 GTSNPN, CDR2 SVGIG (reference sequence).

The V call is TRBV27, the J call TRBJ1-6; 8 bases fit TRBD1. Trimming removed 11 bases from V and 5 bases from J; junction bases left unmatched: 5. This CDR3 comprises 13 residues. The germline gives CDR1 MNHEY, CDR2 SMNVEV (reference sequence). DNA of the CDR3: TGTGCCGTAGGGACAGGCGATAATTCACCCCTCCACTTT. It translates to CAVGTGDNSPLHF.

About this clone: A much larger clone lies a single base off, so this may be a read error. The gene calls are TRBV27 and TRBJ2-2, with D possibly being TRBD1 (5 bases). V gave up 3 bases and J gave up 5 bases, with 7 bases separating them. This CDR3 spans 13 amino acids. Germline CDR1 and CDR2: MNHEY and SMNVEV (reference sequence). CDR3 sequence (DNA): TGTGCCAGCAGTTTTCAGGGAACCGGGGAGCTGTTTTTT. It translates to CASSFQGTGELFF.

V and J are TRBV18 and TRBJ2-5; D unclear. CDR1 and CDR2 (germline): KGHSH, LQKENI. V shed 0 bases and J shed 4 bases, with 9 bases lying between them. This CDR3 has 14 amino acids. This chain's CDR3 is CASSPPDRAETQYF. In DNA, the CDR3 is TGTGCCAGCTCACCACCAGATAGGGCAGAGACCCAGTACTTC.